This is a list of T cell receptor beta chains from one sample in a study of cytomegalovirus exposure and HLA in healthy donors. Sequenced by immunoSEQ multiplex PCR; TCRdb stores in-frame clones only, minus some. The sample lists about 160,000 clones, almost 85% occurring once. Sequencing used PBMCs. All receptors derive from a man aged 30-40 years in good health and CMV-seronegative. CDR3s include the opening cysteine and the closing phenylalanine or tryptophan. Each record gives: J gene, V gene, clone size, D gene, CDR3 DNA, CDR3 protein. A D gene is named only where the DNA matches it firmly. For some rows the clone size is stated as once, few or many, or as a class when expanded; others skip it.

TRBJ1-5 | TRBV19 | - | TRBD1 | TGTGCCAGTAGTCCGGGACAGCGGCGGGATCAGCCCCAGCATTTT | CASSPGQRRDQPQHF
TRBJ2-7 | TRBV20-1 | - | - | TGCAGTGCTAGAGTTGGGCACGAGCAGTACTTC | CSARVGHEQYF
TRBJ1-5 | TRBV27 | - | - | TGTGCCAGCAGTTTGGGGGGTTATCAGCCCCAGCATTTT | CASSLGGYQPQHF
TRBJ2-1 | TRBV6-6 | - | TRBD2 | TGTGCCAGCAGTTTGACTAGCGGGGGTACCAGGGATGAGCAGTTCTTC | CASSLTSGGTRDEQFF
TRBJ1-5 | TRBV30 | - | TRBD1 | TGTGCCTGGAGTATGGAGACAGGGCGAAGCAATCAGCCCCAGCATTTT | CAWSMETGRSNQPQHF
TRBJ2-7 | TRBV27 | - | - | TGTGCCAGCAGTTTGGCTCAGGGCCTGTACGAGCAGTACTTC | CASSLAQGLYEQYF
TRBJ1-2 | TRBV6-5 | once | TRBD1 | TGTGCCAGCAGGCCCACAGGGGGCAATGGCTACACCTTC | CASRPTGGNGYTF
TRBJ2-7 | TRBV4-1 | - | TRBD1 | TGCGCCAGCAGCCCCCCGTGGGGACAGGCGGGCTACGAGCAGTACTTC | CASSPPWGQAGYEQYF
TRBJ2-7 | TRBV27 | - | TRBD2 | TGTGCCAGCTACACTAAGGCTGGCGGGGGGGTTTACTACGAGCAGTACTTC | CASYTKAGGGVYYEQYF
TRBJ2-7 | TRBV7-9 | - | - | TGTGCCAGCAGCTCGGCAGGGTTCAATGAGCAGTACTTC | CASSSAGFNEQYF
TRBJ1-2 | TRBV6-6 | - | - | TGTGCCAGCAGTAACACAGGGTTCAAGGGCTACACCTTC | CASSNTGFKGYTF
TRBJ2-1 | TRBV11-3 | - | TRBD2 | TGTGCCAGCAGCGCAAGACTAGCGGGATTGGATGAGCAGTTCTTC | CASSARLAGLDEQFF
TRBJ1-2 | TRBV29-1 | - | - | TGCAGCGTTGATCGGGGCTATGGCTACACCTTC | CSVDRGYGYTF
TRBJ1-1 | TRBV28 | - | - | TGTGCCAGCAGTAGGGGACTACCAAACACTGAAGCTTTCTTT | CASSRGLPNTEAFF